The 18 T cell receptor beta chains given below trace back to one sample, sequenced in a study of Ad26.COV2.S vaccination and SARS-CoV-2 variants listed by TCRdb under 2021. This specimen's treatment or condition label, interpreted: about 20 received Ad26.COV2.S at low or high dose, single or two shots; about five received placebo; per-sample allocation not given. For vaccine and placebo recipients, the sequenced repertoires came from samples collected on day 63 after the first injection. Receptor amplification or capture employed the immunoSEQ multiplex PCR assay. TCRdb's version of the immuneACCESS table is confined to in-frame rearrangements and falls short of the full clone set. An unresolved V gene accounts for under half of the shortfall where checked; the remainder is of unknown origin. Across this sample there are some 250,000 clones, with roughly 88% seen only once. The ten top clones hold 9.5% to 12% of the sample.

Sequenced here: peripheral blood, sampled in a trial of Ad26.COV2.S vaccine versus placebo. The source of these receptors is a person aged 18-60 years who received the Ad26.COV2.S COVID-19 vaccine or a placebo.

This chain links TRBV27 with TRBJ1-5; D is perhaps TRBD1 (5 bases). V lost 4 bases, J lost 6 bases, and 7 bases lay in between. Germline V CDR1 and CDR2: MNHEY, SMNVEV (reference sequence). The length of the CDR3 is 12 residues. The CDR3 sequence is CASSYQGQPQHF. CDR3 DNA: TGTGCCAGCAGTTACCAGGGTCAGCCCCAGCATTTT.

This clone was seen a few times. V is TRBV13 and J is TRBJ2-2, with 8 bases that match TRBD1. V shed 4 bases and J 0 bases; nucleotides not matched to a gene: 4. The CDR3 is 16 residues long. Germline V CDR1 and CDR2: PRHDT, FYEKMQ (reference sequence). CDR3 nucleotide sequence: TGTGCCAGCAGCTCAGACAGGGGAGCGAACACCGGGGAGCTGTTTTTT. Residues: CASSSDRGANTGELFF.

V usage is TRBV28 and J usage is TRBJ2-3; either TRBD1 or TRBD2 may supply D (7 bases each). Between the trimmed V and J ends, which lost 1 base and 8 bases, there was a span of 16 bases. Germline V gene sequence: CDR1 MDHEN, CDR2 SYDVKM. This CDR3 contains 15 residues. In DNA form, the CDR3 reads TGTGCCAGCAGTTTATCGGGCCAGGGGGGGGGTACGCAGTATTTT. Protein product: CASSLSGQGGGTQYF.

The chain's CDR3 is CASSLTGRMFATNEKLFF. CDR3 in DNA: TGTGCCAGCAGTCTTACAGGCCGAATGTTTGCAACTAATGAAAAACTGTTTTTT. The chain links TRBV28 to TRBJ1-4; D perhaps matches TRBD1 (5 bases). V was cut by 5 bases and J by 0 bases, with 19 bases left in between. CDR1 MDHEN and CDR2 SYDVKM come from the germline V gene. This CDR3 spans 18 amino acids.

The CDR3 spells CAWSVLPGQGYTF. The CDR3 DNA reads as TGTGCCTGGAGTGTACTCCCGGGTCAGGGCTACACCTTC. The chain carries TRBV30 and TRBJ1-2; the D is unclear. Looked up from germline, CDR1 is GTSNPN and CDR2 is SVGIG (reference sequence). Trimming took off 0 bases at V and 8 bases at J, with 13 bases between the two ends. This CDR3 contains 13 residues.

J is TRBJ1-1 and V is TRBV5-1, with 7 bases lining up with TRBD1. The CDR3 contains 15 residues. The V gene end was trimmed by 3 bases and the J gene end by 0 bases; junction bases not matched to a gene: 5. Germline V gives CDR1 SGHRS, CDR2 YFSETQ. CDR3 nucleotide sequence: TGCGCCAGCAGCTATGAACAGGGGATGAACACTGAAGCTTTCTTT. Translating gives CASSYEQGMNTEAFF.

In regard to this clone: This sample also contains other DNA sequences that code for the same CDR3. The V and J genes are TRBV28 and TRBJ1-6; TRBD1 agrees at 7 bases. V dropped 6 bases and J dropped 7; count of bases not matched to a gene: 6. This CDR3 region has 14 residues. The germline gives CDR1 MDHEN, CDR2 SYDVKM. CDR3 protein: CASRSGTVNSPLHF. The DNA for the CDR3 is TGTGCCAGCAGGTCCGGGACAGTAAATTCACCCCTCCACTTT.

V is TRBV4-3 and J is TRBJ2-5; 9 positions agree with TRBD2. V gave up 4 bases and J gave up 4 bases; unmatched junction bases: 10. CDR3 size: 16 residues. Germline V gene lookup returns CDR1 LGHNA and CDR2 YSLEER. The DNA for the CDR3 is TGCGCCAGCAGCCCCTCGATGCGGGGGGGCCTAGAGACCCAGTACTTC. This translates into CASSPSMRGGLETQYF.

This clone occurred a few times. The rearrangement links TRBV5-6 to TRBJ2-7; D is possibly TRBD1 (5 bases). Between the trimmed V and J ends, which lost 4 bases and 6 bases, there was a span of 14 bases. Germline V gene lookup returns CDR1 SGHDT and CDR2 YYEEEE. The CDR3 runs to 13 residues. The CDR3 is CASSLVGPTEQYF. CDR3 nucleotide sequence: TGTGCCAGCAGCCTGGTGGGGCCCACCGAGCAGTACTTC. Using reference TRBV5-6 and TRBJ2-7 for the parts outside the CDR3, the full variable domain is DAGVTQSPTHLIKTRGQQVTLRCSPKSGHDTVSWYQQALGQGPQFIFQYYEEEERQRGNFPDRFSGHQFPNYSSELNVNALLLGDSALYLCASSLVGPTEQYFGPGTRLTVT.

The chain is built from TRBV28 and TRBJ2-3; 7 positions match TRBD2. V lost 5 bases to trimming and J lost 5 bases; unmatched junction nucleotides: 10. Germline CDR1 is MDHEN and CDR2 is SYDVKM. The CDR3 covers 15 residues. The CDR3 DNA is TGTGCCAGCAGTCCGACGGGGGAGGGTAGAGATACGCAGTATTTT. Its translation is CASSPTGEGRDTQYF.

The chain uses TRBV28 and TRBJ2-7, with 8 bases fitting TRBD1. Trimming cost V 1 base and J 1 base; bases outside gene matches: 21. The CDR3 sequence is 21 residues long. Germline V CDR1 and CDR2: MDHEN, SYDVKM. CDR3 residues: CASSLLLSETGAELNSYEQYF. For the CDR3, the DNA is TGTGCCAGCAGTTTATTGTTAAGTGAGACAGGGGCCGAGCTTAATTCCTACGAGCAGTACTTC.

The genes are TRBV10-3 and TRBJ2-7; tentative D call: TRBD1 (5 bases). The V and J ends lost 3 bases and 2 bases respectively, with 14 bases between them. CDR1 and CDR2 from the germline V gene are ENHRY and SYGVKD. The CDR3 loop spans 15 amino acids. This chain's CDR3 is CAISEPTEPAYEQYF. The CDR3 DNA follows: TGTGCCATCAGTGAACCGACAGAGCCCGCCTACGAGCAGTACTTC.

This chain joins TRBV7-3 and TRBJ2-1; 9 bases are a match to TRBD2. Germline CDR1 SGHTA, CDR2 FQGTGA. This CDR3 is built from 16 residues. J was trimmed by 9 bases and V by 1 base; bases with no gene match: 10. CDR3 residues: CASSLSSGLASSEQFF. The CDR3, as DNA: TGTGCCAGCAGCTTAAGCTCGGGACTAGCTTCCAGTGAGCAGTTCTTC.

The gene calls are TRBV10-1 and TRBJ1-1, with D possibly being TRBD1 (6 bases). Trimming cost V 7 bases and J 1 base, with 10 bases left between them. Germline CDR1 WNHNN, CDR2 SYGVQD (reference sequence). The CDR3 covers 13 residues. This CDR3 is CASTRQANTEAFF. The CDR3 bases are TGCGCCAGCACACGACAGGCGAACACTGAAGCTTTCTTT.

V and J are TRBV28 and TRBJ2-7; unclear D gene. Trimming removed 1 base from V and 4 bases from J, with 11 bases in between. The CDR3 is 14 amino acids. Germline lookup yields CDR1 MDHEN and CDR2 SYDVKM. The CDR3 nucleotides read TGTGCCAGCAGTTTATTAACAGAGACTTACGAGCAGTACTTC. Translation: CASSLLTETYEQYF.

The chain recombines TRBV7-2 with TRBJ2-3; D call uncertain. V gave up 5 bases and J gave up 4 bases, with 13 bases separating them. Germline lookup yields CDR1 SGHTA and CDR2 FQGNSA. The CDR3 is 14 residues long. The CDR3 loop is CASSPRATPDTQYF. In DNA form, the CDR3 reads TGTGCCAGCAGCCCTCGGGCCACCCCAGATACGCAGTATTTT.

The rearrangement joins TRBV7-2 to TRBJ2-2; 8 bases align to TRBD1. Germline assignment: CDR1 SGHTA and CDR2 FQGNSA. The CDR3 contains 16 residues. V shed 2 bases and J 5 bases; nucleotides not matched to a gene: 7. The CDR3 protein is CASSLLSGGETGELFF. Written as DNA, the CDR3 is TGTGCCAGCAGCTTATTGTCAGGGGGCGAGACCGGGGAGCTGTTTTTT.

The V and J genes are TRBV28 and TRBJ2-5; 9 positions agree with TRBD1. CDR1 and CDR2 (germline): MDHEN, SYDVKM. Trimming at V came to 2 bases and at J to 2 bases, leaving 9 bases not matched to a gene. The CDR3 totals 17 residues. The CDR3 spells CASSLRGGQGWQETQYF. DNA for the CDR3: TGTGCCAGCAGTTTAAGGGGGGGACAGGGATGGCAAGAGACCCAGTACTTC.